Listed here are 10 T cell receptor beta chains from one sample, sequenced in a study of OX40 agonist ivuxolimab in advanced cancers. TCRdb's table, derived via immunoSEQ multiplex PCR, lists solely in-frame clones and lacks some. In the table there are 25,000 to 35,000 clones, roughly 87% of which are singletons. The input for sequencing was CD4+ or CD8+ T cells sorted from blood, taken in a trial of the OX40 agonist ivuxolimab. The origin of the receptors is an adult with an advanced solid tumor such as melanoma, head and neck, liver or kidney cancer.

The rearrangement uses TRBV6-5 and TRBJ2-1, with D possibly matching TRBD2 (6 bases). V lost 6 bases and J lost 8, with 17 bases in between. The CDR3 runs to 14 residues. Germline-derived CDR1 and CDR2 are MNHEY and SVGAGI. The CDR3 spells CASSALSGSDEQFF. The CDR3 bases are TGTGCCAGCAGCGCCTTGAGCGGGTCCGATGAGCAGTTCTTC.

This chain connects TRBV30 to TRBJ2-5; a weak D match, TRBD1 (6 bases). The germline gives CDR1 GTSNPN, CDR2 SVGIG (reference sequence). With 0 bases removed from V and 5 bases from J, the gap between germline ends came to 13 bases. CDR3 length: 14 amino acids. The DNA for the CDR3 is TGTGCCTGGAGTGTACTTACAGGGATGGAGACCCAGTACTTC. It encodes CAWSVLTGMETQYF.

The CDR3 nucleotides read TGCGCCAGCAGCCAACAGGCCTACAACACAGATACGCAGTATTTT. Translation gives CASSQQAYNTDTQYF. The rearrangement joins TRBV4-1 to TRBJ2-3; no firm D call. Trimming cost V 2 bases and J 2 bases, with 11 bases left between them. Germline assignment: CDR1 MGHRA and CDR2 YSYEKL. The CDR3 has 15 residues.

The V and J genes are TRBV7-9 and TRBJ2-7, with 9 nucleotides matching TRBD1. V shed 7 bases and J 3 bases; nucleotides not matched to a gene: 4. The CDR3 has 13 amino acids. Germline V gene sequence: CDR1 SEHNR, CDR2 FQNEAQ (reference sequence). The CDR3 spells CASNPDRGYEQYF. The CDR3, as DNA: TGTGCCAGCAACCCGGACAGGGGCTACGAGCAGTACTTC.

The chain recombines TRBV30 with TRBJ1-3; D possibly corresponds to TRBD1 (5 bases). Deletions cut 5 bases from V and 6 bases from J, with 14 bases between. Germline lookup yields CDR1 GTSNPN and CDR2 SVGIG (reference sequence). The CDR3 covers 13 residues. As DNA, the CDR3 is TGTGCCTGGTGGTCCGTGGGGCCAAACACCATATATTTT. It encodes CAWWSVGPNTIYF.

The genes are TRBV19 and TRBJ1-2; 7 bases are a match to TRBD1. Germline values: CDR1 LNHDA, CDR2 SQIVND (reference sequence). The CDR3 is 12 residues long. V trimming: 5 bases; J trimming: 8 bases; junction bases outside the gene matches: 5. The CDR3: CASSHTGVGYTF. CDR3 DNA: TGTGCCAGTAGTCATACAGGGGTGGGCTACACCTTC. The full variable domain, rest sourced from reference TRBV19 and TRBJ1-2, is DGGITQSPKYLFRKEGQNVTLSCEQNLNHDAMYWYRQDPGQGLRLIYYSQIVNDFQKGDIAEGYSVSREKKESFPLTVTSAQKNPTAFYLCASSHTGVGYTFGSGTRLTVV.

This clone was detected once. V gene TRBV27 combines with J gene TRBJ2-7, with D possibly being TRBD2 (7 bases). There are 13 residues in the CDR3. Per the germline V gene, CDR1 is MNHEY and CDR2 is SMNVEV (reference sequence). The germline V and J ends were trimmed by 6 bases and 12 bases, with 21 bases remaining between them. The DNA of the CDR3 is TGTGCCAGCAGCATAGGACTAGGGGGAGTTTTGTACTTC. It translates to CASSIGLGGVLYF.

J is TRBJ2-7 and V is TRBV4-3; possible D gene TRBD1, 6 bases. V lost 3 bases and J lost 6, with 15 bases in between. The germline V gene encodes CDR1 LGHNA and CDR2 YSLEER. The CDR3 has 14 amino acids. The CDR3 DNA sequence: TGCGCCAGCAGCCAGGTTACAGGGTATGGCGAGCAGTACTTC. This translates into CASSQVTGYGEQYF.

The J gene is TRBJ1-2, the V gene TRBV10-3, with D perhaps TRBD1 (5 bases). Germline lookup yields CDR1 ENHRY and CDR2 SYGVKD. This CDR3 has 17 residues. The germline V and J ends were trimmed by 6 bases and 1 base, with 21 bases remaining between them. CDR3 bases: TGTGCCATCAGCGCAACCCAGGGTCCCCCCTTTAACTATGGCTACACCTTC. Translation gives CAISATQGPPFNYGYTF.

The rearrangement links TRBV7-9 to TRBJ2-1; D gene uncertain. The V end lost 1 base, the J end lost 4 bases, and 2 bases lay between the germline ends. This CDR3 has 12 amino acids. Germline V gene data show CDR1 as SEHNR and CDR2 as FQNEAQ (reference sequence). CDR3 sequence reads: CASSLGYNEQFF. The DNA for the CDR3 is TGTGCCAGCAGCTTAGGGTACAATGAGCAGTTCTTC.